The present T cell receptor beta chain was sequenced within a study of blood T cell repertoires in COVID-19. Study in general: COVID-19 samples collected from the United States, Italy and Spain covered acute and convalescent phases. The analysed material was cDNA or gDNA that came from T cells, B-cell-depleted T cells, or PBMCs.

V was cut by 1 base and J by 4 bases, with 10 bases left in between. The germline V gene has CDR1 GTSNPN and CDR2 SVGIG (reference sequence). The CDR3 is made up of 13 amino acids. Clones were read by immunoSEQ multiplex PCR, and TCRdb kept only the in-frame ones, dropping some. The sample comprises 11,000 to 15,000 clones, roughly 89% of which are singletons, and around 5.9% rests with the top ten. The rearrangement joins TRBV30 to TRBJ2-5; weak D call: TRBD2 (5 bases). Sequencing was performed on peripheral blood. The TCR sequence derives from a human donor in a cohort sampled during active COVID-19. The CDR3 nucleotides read TGTGCCTGGAGTGAACTCCGGGGAGAGACCCAGTACTTC. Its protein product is CAWSELRGETQYF.